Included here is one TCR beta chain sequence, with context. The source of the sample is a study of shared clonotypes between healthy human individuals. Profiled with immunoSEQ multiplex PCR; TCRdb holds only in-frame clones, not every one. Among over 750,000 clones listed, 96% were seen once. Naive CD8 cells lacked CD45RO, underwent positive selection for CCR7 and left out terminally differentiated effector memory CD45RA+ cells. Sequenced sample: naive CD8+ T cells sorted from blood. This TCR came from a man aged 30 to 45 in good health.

CDR3 amino acids: CASSYGQGSPQYF. For the CDR3, the DNA is TGTGCCAGCAGTTACGGACAGGGTTCACCGCAGTATTTT. The chain has TRBV6-5 and TRBJ2-3; the match to TRBD1 covers 8 bases. The CDR3 covers 13 residues. Unmatched junction bases numbered 5, after V lost 2 bases and J lost 10 bases. CDR1 and CDR2 from the germline V gene are MNHEY and SVGAGI.